The present T cell receptor (beta chain) was sequenced within a study of cytomegalovirus exposure and HLA in healthy donors. The method was immunoSEQ multiplex PCR; TCRdb's version includes in-frame clones alone and lacks a portion of them. The data hold about 140,000 clones, with approximately 89% observed a single time. This CDR3 comprises 14 residues. Germline V lookup: CDR1 SGHRS, CDR2 YFSETQ. V lost 0 bases to trimming and J lost 4 bases; unmatched junction nucleotides: 1. The donors were part of the validation cohort, which consisted of roughly 120 subjects and was separate from the first cohort of 666 subjects.

Material: PBMCs. The rearrangement links TRBV5-1 to TRBJ1-2, with 9 bases lining up with TRBD1. This TCR was sampled from a man aged 18 to 29 in good health and CMV-seronegative. CDR3 region: CASSLGTGVYGYTF. CDR3 bases: TGCGCCAGCAGCTTGGGGACAGGGGTCTATGGCTACACCTTC.